This T cell receptor (beta chain) appears in the sequencing data of a study of shared clonotypes between healthy human individuals. The data were produced by immunoSEQ multiplex PCR, yet TCRdb's version contains in-frame clones alone and is incomplete. The sample carries roughly 1,500,000 clones, around 98.5% recorded once. In germline, CDR1 is MDHEN, CDR2 SYDVKM. The CDR3 totals 14 residues. Trimming cost V 7 bases and J 4 bases; bases outside gene matches: 4. The material sequenced was naive CD4+ T cells sorted from blood. This sample's subset: CD45RA+ positively selected. The chain employs TRBV28 and TRBJ2-5, with TRBD2 identical over 12 bases. This receptor was identified in a man aged 25 to 40 in good health. The CDR3 loop is CASIRGLAGETQYF. The CDR3 nucleotides read TGTGCCAGCATCAGGGGACTAGCGGGAGAGACCCAGTACTTC.